This T cell receptor beta chain was sequenced for a study of blood T cell repertoires in COVID-19. Study as a whole: T cells, B-cell-depleted T cells, or PBMCs provided the cDNA or gDNA that served as material.

The V gene's germline CDR1 is MDHEN and CDR2 SYDVKM. This CDR3 is 16 amino acids long. V lost 5 bases to trimming and J lost 0 bases, with 16 bases between them. This clone has a single count. TCRdb keeps only in-frame clones here, not all; method: immunoSEQ multiplex PCR. The data contain 100,000 or so clones, approximately 84% of them singletons. Sequencing input: peripheral blood. The sequence derives from a human donor in a cohort sampled during active COVID-19. This chain connects TRBV28 to TRBJ1-1; maybe TRBD1 (5 bases). The CDR3 loop reads CASSGRDGRMNTEAFF. The CDR3 nucleotides read TGTGCCAGCAGTGGGAGGGACGGCAGAATGAACACTGAAGCTTTCTTT.